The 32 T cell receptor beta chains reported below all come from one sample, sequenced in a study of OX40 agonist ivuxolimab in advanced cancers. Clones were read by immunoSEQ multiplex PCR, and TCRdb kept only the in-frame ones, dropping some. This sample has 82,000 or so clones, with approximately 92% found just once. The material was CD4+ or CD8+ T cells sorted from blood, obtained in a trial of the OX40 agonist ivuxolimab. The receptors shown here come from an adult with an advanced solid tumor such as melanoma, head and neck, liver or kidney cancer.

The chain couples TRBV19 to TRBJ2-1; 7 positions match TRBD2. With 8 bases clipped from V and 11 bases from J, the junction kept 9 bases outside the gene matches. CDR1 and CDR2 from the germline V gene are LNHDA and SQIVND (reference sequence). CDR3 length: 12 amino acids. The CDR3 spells CASALADSQQFF. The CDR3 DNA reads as TGTGCCAGTGCCCTAGCGGATTCGCAGCAGTTCTTC.

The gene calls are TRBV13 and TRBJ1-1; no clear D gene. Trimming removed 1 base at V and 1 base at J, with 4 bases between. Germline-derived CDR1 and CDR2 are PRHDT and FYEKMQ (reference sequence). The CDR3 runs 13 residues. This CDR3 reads CASSLERNTEAFF. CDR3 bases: TGTGCCAGCAGCTTAGAACGGAACACTGAAGCTTTCTTT. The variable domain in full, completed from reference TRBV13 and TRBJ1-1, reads AAGVIQSPRHLIKEKRETATLKCYPIPRHDTVYWYQQGPGQDPQFLISFYEKMQSDKGSIPDRFSAQQFSDYHSELNMSSLELGDSALYFCASSLERNTEAFFGQGTRLTVV.

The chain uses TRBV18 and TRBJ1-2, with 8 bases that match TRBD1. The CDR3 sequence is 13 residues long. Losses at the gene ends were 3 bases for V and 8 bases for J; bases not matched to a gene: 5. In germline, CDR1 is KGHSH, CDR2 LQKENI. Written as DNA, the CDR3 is TGTGCCAGCTCACCGGACAGGGTCGGCGGCTACACCTTC. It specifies CASSPDRVGGYTF. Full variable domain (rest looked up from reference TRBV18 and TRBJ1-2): NAGVMQNPRHLVRRRGQEARLRCSPMKGHSHVYWYRQLPEEGLKFMVYLQKENIIDESGMPKERFSAEFPKEGPSILRIQQVVRGDSAAYFCASSPDRVGGYTFGSGTRLTVV.

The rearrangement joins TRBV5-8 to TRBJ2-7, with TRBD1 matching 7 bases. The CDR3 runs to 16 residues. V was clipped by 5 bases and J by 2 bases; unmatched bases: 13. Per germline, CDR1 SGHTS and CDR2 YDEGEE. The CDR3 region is CASRPIWDSKAYEQYF. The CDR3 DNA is TGTGCCAGCAGACCAATCTGGGACAGTAAAGCCTACGAGCAGTACTTC.

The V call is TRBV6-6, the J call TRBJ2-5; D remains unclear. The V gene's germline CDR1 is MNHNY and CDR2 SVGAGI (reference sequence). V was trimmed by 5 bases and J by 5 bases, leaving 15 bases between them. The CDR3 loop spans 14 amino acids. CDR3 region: CASSPRKSTETQYF. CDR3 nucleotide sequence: TGTGCCAGCAGTCCCCGGAAAAGCACGGAGACCCAGTACTTC.

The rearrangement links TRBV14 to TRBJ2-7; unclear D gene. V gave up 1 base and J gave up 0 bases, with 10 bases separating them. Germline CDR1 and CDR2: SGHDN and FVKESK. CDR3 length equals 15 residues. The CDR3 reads CASSQVQTYSYEQYF. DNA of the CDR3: TGTGCCAGCAGCCAAGTTCAGACTTACTCCTACGAGCAGTACTTC.

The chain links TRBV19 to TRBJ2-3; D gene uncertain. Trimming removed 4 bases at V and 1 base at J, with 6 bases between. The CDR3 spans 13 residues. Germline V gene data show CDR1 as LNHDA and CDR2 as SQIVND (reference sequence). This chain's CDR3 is CASSNPGTDTQYF. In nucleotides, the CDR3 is TGTGCCAGTAGTAACCCCGGCACAGATACGCAGTATTTT.

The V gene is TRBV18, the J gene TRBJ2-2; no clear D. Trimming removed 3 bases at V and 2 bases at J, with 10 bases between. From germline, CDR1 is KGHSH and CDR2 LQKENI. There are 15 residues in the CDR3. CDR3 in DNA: TGTGCCAGCTCACCTCGGCAGACTAACACCGGGGAGCTGTTTTTT. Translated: CASSPRQTNTGELFF.

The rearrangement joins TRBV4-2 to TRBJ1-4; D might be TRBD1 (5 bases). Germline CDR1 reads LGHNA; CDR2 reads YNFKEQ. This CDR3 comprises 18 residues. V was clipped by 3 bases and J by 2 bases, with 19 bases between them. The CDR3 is CASSQQGAQQFTNEKLFF. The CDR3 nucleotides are TGTGCCAGCAGCCAGCAAGGGGCTCAACAGTTCACTAATGAAAAACTGTTTTTT.

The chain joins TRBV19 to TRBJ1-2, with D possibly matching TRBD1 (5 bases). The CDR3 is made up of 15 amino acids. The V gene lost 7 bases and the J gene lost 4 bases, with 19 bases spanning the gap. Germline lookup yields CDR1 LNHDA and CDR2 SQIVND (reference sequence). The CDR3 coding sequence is TGTGCCAGTATAAACGGGGCAGGCGACCTCTATGGCTACACCTTC. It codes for CASINGAGDLYGYTF.

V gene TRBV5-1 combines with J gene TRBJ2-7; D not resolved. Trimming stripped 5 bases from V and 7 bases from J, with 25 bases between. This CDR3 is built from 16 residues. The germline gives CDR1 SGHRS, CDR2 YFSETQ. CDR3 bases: TGCGCCAGCAGTCTCGGTGGCTCTGACCCGCGCCGGGAGCAGTACTTC. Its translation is CASSLGGSDPRREQYF. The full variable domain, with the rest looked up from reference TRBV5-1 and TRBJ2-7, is KAGVTQTPRYLIKTRGQQVTLSCSPISGHRSVSWYQQTPGQGLQFLFEYFSETQRNKGNFPGRFSGRQFSNSRSEMNVSTLELGDSALYLCASSLGGSDPRREQYFGPGTRLTVT.

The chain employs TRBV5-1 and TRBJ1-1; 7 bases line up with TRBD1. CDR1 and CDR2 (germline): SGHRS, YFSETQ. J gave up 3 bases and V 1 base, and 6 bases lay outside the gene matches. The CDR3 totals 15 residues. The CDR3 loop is CASSLQGVRDTEAFF. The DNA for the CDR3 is TGCGCCAGCAGCTTGCAGGGGGTCCGCGACACTGAAGCTTTCTTT.

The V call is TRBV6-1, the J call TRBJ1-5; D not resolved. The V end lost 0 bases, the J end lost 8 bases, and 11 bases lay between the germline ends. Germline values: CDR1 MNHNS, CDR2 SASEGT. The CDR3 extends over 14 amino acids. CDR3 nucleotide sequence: TGTGCCAGCAGTGAAGCGGGAGGGCGGGAGCCCCAGCATTTT. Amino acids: CASSEAGGREPQHF.

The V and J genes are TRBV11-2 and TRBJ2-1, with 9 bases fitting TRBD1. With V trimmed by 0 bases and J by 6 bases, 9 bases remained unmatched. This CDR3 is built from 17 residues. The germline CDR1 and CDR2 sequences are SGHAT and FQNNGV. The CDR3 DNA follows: TGTGCCAGCAGCTTAGATTTAGAACAGGGGGCTCGCAATGAGCAGTTCTTC. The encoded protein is CASSLDLEQGARNEQFF.

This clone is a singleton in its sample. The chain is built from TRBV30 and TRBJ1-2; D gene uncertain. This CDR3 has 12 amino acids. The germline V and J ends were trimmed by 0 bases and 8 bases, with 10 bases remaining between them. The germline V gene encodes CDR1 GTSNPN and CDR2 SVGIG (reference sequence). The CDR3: CAWSVRAGGYTF. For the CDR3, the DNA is TGTGCCTGGAGTGTAAGGGCGGGGGGCTACACCTTC.

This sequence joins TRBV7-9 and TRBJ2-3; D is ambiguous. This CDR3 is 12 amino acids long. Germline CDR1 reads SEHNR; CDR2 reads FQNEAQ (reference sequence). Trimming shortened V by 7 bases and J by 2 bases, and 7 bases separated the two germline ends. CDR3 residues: CASNGPTDTQYF. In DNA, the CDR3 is TGTGCCAGCAACGGGCCCACAGATACGCAGTATTTT.

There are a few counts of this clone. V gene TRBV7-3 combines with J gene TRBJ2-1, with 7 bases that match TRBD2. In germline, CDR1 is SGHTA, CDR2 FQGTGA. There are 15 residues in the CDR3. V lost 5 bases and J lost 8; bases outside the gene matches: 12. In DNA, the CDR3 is TGTGCCAGCAGCCTACGGGGGAGGGGCTGGGATGAGCAGTTCTTC. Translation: CASSLRGRGWDEQFF.

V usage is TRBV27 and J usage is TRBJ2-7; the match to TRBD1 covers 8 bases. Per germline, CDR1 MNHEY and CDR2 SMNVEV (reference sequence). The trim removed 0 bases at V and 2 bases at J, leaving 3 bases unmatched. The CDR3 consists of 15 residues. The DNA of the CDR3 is TGTGCCAGCAGTTTATCGGCAGGGGGCCCCTACGAGCAGTACTTC. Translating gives CASSLSAGGPYEQYF.

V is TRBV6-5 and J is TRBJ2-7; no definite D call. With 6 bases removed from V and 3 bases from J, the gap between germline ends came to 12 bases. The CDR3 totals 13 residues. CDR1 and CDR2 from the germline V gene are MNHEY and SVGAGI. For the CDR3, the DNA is TGTGCCAGCAGGCCAGTCGGTCTCTACGAGCAGTACTTC. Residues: CASRPVGLYEQYF.

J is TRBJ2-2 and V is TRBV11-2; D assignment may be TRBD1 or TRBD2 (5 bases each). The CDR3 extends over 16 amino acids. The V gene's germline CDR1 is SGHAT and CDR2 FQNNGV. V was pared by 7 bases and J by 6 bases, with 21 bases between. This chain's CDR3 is CASTSSGTWLSGELFF. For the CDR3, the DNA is TGTGCCAGCACCTCCTCCGGGACCTGGTTATCCGGGGAGCTGTTTTTT.

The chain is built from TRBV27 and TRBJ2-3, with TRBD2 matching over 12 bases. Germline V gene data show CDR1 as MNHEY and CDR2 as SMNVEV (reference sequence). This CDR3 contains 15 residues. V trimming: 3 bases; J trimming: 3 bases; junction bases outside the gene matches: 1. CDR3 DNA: TGTGCCAGCAGTTTCGGACTAGCGGGGACAGATACGCAGTATTTT. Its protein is CASSFGLAGTDTQYF.

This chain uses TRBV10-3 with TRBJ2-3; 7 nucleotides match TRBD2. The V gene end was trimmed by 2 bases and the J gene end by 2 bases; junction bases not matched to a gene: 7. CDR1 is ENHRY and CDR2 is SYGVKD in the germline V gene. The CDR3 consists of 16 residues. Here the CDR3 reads CAISEGGELDTDTQYF. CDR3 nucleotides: TGTGCCATCAGTGAGGGGGGGGAGCTTGACACAGATACGCAGTATTTT.

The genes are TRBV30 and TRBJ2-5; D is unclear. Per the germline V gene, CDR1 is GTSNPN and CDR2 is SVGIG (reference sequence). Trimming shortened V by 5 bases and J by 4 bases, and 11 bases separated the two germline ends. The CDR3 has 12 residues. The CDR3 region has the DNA TGTGCCTGGGGGGATTATGGAGAGACCCAGTACTTC. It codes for CAWGDYGETQYF.

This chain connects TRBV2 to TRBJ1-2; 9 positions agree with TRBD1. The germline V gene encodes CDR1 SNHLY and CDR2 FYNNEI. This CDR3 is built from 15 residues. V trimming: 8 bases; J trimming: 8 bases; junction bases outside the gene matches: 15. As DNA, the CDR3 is TGTGCCAGCTCGTACTCGGGACAGGGAATGGGCGGCTACACCTTC. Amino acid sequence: CASSYSGQGMGGYTF.

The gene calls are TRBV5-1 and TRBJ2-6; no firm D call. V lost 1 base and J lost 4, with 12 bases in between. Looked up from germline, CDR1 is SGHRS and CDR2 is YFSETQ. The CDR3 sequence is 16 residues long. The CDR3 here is CASSLNGDPGANVLTF. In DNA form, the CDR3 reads TGCGCCAGCAGCTTGAATGGGGATCCAGGGGCCAACGTCCTGACTTTC.

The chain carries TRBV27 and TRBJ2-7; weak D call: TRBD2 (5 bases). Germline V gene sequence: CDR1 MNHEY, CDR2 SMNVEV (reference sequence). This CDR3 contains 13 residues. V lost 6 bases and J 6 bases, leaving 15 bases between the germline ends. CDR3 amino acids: CASRRAFKAEQYF. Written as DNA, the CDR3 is TGTGCCAGCAGGCGGGCATTTAAGGCCGAGCAGTACTTC.

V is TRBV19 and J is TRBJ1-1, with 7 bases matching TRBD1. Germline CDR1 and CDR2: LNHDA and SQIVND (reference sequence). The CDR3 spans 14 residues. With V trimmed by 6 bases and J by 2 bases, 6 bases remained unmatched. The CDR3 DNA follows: TGTGCCAGTAGCGCGGGACAGTTCAACACTGAAGCTTTCTTT. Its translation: CASSAGQFNTEAFF.

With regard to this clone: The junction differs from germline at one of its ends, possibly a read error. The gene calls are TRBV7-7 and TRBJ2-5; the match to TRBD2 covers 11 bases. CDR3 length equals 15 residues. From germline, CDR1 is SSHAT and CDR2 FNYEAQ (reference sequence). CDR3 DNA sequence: TGTGCTAGCAGCGGAGGGACTAGCGGACAAGAGACCCAGTACTTC. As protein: CASSGGTSGQETQYF.

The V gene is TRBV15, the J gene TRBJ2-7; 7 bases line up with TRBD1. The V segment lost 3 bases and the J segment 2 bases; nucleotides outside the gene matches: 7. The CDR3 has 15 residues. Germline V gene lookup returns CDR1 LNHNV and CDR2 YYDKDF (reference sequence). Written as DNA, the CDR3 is TGTGCCACCAGCAGGGACAGGTTGTCTACCTACGAGCAGTACTTC. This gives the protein CATSRDRLSTYEQYF.

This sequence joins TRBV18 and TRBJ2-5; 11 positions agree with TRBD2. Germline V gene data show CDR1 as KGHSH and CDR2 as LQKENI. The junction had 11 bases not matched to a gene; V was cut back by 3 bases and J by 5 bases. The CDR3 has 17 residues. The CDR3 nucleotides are TGTGCCAGCTCACCCCTTACTAGCGGGAGTGGTTCGGAGACCCAGTACTTC. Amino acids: CASSPLTSGSGSETQYF. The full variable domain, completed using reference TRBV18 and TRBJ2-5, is NAGVMQNPRHLVRRRGQEARLRCSPMKGHSHVYWYRQLPEEGLKFMVYLQKENIIDESGMPKERFSAEFPKEGPSILRIQQVVRGDSAAYFCASSPLTSGSGSETQYFGPGTRLLVL.

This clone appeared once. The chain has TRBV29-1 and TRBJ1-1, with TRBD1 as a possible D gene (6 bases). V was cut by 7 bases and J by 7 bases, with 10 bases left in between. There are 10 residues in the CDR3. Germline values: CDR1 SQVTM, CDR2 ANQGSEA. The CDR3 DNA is TGCAGCGCCCAGGACAGTGAAGCTTTCTTT. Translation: CSAQDSEAFF.

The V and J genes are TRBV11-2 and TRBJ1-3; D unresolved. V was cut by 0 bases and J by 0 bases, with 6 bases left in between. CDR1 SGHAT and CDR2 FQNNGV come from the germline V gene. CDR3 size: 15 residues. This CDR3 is CASSLDRVSGNTIYF. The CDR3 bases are TGTGCCAGCAGCTTAGATCGAGTCTCTGGAAACACCATATATTTT.